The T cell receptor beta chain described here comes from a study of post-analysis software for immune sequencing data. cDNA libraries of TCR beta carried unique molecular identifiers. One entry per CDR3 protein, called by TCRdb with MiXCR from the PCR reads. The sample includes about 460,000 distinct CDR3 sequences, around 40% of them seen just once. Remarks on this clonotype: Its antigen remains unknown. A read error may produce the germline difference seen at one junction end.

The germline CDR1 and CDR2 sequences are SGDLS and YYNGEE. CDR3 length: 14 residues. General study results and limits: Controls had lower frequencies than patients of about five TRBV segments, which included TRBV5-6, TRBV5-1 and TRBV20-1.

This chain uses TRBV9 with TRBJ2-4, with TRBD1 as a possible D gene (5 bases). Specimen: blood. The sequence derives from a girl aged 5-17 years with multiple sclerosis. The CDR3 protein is CVSSPRGSKNIQYF. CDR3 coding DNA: TGTGTCAGCAGCCCTAGGGGATCCAAAAACATTCAGTACTTC.